These T cell receptor beta chains were read from a single sample in a study of OX40 agonist ivuxolimab in advanced cancers. TCRdb's table, derived via immunoSEQ multiplex PCR, lists solely in-frame clones and lacks some. The sample has tens of thousands of clones, about four fifths seen once. Here the sequenced sample was CD4+ or CD8+ T cells sorted from blood, taken in a trial of the OX40 agonist ivuxolimab. Receptors originate from an adult with an advanced solid tumor such as melanoma, head and neck, liver or kidney cancer. The CDR3 runs from the conserved cysteine through the conserved F or W. Each record gives: V gene, J gene, clone size, CDR3 protein. Clone size is stated in some rows and not others, as once, few, many or a class when expanded.

V gene: TRBV27; J gene: TRBJ1-2; clone size: -; CDR3 protein: CASRGKGYGYTF
V gene: TRBV6-5; J gene: TRBJ2-7; clone size: once; CDR3 protein: CASTKGQGGREQYF
V gene: TRBV27; J gene: TRBJ2-7; clone size: -; CDR3 protein: CASSLSTGVGYEQYF
V gene: TRBV6-5; J gene: TRBJ1-4; clone size: -; CDR3 protein: CASSLGQAYNEKLFF
V gene: TRBV10-3; J gene: TRBJ2-7; clone size: -; CDR3 protein: CAISEAAGKNEQYF
V gene: TRBV15; J gene: TRBJ2-1; clone size: -; CDR3 protein: CATSIPLDGYNEQFF
V gene: TRBV28; J gene: TRBJ2-2; clone size: -; CDR3 protein: CASSYGTSGRAGTGELFF
V gene: TRBV28; J gene: TRBJ1-5; clone size: -; CDR3 protein: CASRQRDTQGPQHF
V gene: TRBV27; J gene: -; clone size: once; CDR3 protein: CASSQQSSYEQYF
V gene: TRBV29-1; J gene: TRBJ2-1; clone size: -; CDR3 protein: CSSSGPHNEQFF
V gene: TRBV6-4; J gene: TRBJ2-1; clone size: -; CDR3 protein: CASSDEISGSYNEQFF
V gene: TRBV12-5; J gene: TRBJ1-1; clone size: few; CDR3 protein: CASGGAGPEAFF
V gene: TRBV13; J gene: TRBJ2-7; clone size: -; CDR3 protein: CASSLGEQGYEQYF
V gene: TRBV28; J gene: TRBJ2-7; clone size: -; CDR3 protein: CASSVRGGASEQYF
V gene: TRBV5-1; J gene: TRBJ2-1; clone size: -; CDR3 protein: CASSPEQGLLAYNEQFF
V gene: TRBV6-6; J gene: TRBJ1-2; clone size: -; CDR3 protein: CASVQGYGYTF
V gene: TRBV5-1; J gene: TRBJ1-1; clone size: -; CDR3 protein: CASRYDLATGVTEAFF
V gene: TRBV28; J gene: TRBJ1-1; clone size: -; CDR3 protein: CASGPGGNTEAFF
V gene: TRBV7-3; J gene: TRBJ2-7; clone size: -; CDR3 protein: CARLTYEQYF
V gene: TRBV6-6; J gene: TRBJ2-1; clone size: -; CDR3 protein: CASSPRTSGSPGEQFF
V gene: TRBV7-6; J gene: TRBJ2-7; clone size: -; CDR3 protein: CASSLDGGGSYEQYF
V gene: TRBV5-6; J gene: TRBJ2-1; clone size: -; CDR3 protein: CASSGTDREQFF
V gene: TRBV7-9; J gene: TRBJ2-3; clone size: -; CDR3 protein: CASSLSWGAVPDTQYF
V gene: TRBV4-1; J gene: TRBJ2-3; clone size: once; CDR3 protein: CASSHPAGADTQYF
V gene: TRBV5-4; J gene: TRBJ2-3; clone size: -; CDR3 protein: CASSLVQGLADTQYF
V gene: TRBV19; J gene: TRBJ2-1; clone size: -; CDR3 protein: CASSGTSVYNEQFF
V gene: TRBV20-1; J gene: TRBJ2-7; clone size: -; CDR3 protein: CSARDDYEQYF
V gene: TRBV27; J gene: TRBJ2-3; clone size: -; CDR3 protein: CASSFYRTDTQYF
V gene: TRBV7-4; J gene: TRBJ2-1; clone size: -; CDR3 protein: CASSPRDTLAVPYNEQFF
V gene: TRBV6-1; J gene: TRBJ1-5; clone size: -; CDR3 protein: CASRGGINQPQHF
V gene: TRBV5-4; J gene: TRBJ1-1; clone size: -; CDR3 protein: CASSPGGPNTEAFF
V gene: TRBV25-1; J gene: TRBJ2-3; clone size: once; CDR3 protein: CASSDGEGDTDTQYF
V gene: TRBV27; J gene: TRBJ2-3; clone size: once; CDR3 protein: CASSFYDRVGDTQYF
V gene: TRBV14; J gene: TRBJ1-2; clone size: -; CDR3 protein: CASSHLGAGVNYGYTF
V gene: TRBV4-1; J gene: TRBJ2-1; clone size: -; CDR3 protein: CASSQDFSLNEQFF
V gene: TRBV7-3; J gene: TRBJ2-6; clone size: -; CDR3 protein: CASSLTPSGANVLTF
V gene: TRBV7-9; J gene: TRBJ2-7; clone size: -; CDR3 protein: CASSLDRGAREQYF
V gene: TRBV7-8; J gene: TRBJ1-5; clone size: -; CDR3 protein: CASSLDNNQPQHF
V gene: TRBV4-2; J gene: TRBJ1-1; clone size: once; CDR3 protein: CASSQQGGTGDTEAFF